This T cell receptor (beta chain) was retrieved from a study of control samples from healthy donors and cancer patients. V trimming: 3 bases; J trimming: 1 base; junction bases outside the gene matches: 3. CDR1 and CDR2 from the germline V gene are SGDLS and YYNGEE. The CDR3 is made up of 14 amino acids. Some clones are missing from TCRdb's copy, which holds only in-frame ones; the method was immunoSEQ multiplex PCR. The sample lists about 61,000 clones, 90% seen once, with nearly 6% in the top ten. The gene calls are TRBV9 and TRBJ1-2, with 7 bases fitting TRBD1. This clonotype was sampled from a man in his sixties with colorectal cancer. The source material was PBMCs. Written as DNA, the CDR3 is TGTGCCAGCAGCGCGGGACAGAATAACTATGGCTACACCTTC. Translated: CASSAGQNNYGYTF.